This T cell receptor (beta chain) was recorded in a study of blood T cell repertoires in COVID-19. Study details: Some COVID-19 samples were acute and others convalescent; all came from the United States, Italy and Spain. PBMCs, B-cell-depleted T cells, or T cells provided the cDNA or gDNA that made up the material.

The CDR3 is 15 amino acids. V lost 3 bases to trimming and J lost 4 bases; unmatched junction nucleotides: 5. CDR1 and CDR2 (germline): MNHEY, SMNVEV (reference sequence). Original processing methods: It was from reference gene primer amplification that nucleated cell counts were estimated. Data came from immunoSEQ multiplex PCR; TCRdb stores just in-frame clones and leaves some out. Clone size and the V and J calls come from that table; the DNA yielded D and trimming. This sample has roughly 200,000 clones; less than 80% occur once, and the top ten carry approximately 15%. The TCR originated in a man aged 50-60 years who had recovered from COVID-19. The genes are TRBV27 and TRBJ2-2; TRBD1 matches at 7 bases. Sequencing was done on a sample of peripheral blood. Here the CDR3 DNA reads TGTGCCAGCAGTTTTGTAGGGGGCTTCACCGGGGAGCTGTTTTTT. Its translation is CASSFVGGFTGELFF.